Listed here are 30 T cell receptor beta chains from one sample, sequenced in a study of siplizumab effects on memory and regulatory T cells. The assay was immunoSEQ multiplex PCR, and TCRdb's table has in-frame clones only and misses some. The data show 57,000 or so clones, with approximately 95% seen just once and about two fifths held by the top ten. Material for sequencing was CD8+ T cells sorted from blood. The receptors stem from a human donor in good health.

The V gene is TRBV15, the J gene TRBJ1-2, with 7 bases aligning to TRBD1. Germline V gene data show CDR1 as LNHNV and CDR2 as YYDKDF (reference sequence). The V and J ends lost 2 bases and 5 bases, in that order; junction bases with no gene match: 5. There are 14 residues in the CDR3. The CDR3 reads CATSRRAGQYGYTF. Here the CDR3 DNA reads TGTGCCACCAGCAGAAGAGCGGGACAGTATGGCTACACCTTC.

The J gene is TRBJ1-2, the V gene TRBV7-8, with unresolved D. The CDR3 sequence is 12 residues long. The germline gives CDR1 SGHVS, CDR2 FQNEAQ. Trimming cost V 1 base and J 6 bases, with 6 bases left between them. CDR3 sequence reads: CASSLEEDGYTF. Here the CDR3 DNA reads TGTGCCAGCAGCTTAGAGGAAGATGGCTACACCTTC.

The V gene is TRBV27, the J gene TRBJ1-4; D unclear. The V gene's germline CDR1 is MNHEY and CDR2 SMNVEV (reference sequence). Trimming pared 6 bases from V and 7 bases from J, leaving 18 bases between. The CDR3 is made up of 15 amino acids. This CDR3 reads CASSLTSRGSEKLFF. The CDR3 DNA reads as TGTGCCAGCAGCCTAACCTCTCGGGGTTCTGAAAAACTGTTTTTT.

The rearrangement links TRBV28 to TRBJ1-5; D gene uncertain. The CDR3 extends over 13 amino acids. Per the germline V gene, CDR1 is MDHEN and CDR2 is SYDVKM. Trimming took 3 bases from V and 2 from J, leaving 5 bases between them. CDR3 DNA sequence: TGTGCCAGCAGTTTTACAGGCAATCAGCCCCAGCATTTT. It yields the protein CASSFTGNQPQHF.

V and J are TRBV4-1 and TRBJ2-7, with no clear D. Germline CDR1 and CDR2: MGHRA and YSYEKL. This CDR3 comprises 12 residues. The V end was cut by 3 bases, the J end by 4 bases, with 7 bases between. The CDR3 sequence is CASSHPGYEQYF. DNA for the CDR3: TGCGCCAGCAGCCATCCCGGTTACGAGCAGTACTTC.

This clone was counted a single time. This sequence joins TRBV29-1 and TRBJ1-1; no definite D call. From germline, CDR1 is SQVTM and CDR2 ANQGSEA. This CDR3 region has 11 residues. The ends were cut back, 6 bases at V and 10 bases at J, with 15 bases in the middle. In DNA, the CDR3 is TGCAGCGTCCCCAAGGGCCTGCTAGCTTTCTTT. It specifies CSVPKGLLAFF.

The genes are TRBV2 and TRBJ1-2; D remains unclear. Per germline, CDR1 SNHLY and CDR2 FYNNEI. The CDR3 totals 14 residues. V was pared by 1 base and J by 7 bases, with 13 bases between. CDR3 sequence (DNA): TGTGCCAGCAGTGAAGGTTTCGGGGTTCCTGGCTACACCTTC. It encodes CASSEGFGVPGYTF.

The chain combines TRBV13 with TRBJ1-1; D possibly corresponds to TRBD1 (6 bases). The CDR3 is 14 residues long. The V and J ends lost 5 bases and 1 base respectively, with 11 bases between them. From germline, CDR1 is PRHDT and CDR2 FYEKMQ (reference sequence). Here the CDR3 DNA reads TGTGCCAGCAGCCTCGGACAGACGAACACTGAAGCTTTCTTT. As protein: CASSLGQTNTEAFF. The variable domain in full, with the rest retrieved from reference TRBV13 and TRBJ1-1, is AAGVIQSPRHLIKEKRETATLKCYPIPRHDTVYWYQQGPGQDPQFLISFYEKMQSDKGSIPDRFSAQQFSDYHSELNMSSLELGDSALYFCASSLGQTNTEAFFGQGTRLTVV.

J is TRBJ1-3 and V is TRBV7-9; 11 bases agree with TRBD1. The V and J ends lost 3 bases and 0 bases, in that order; junction bases with no gene match: 1. The CDR3 covers 16 residues. Germline assignment: CDR1 SEHNR and CDR2 FQNEAQ (reference sequence). The CDR3 sequence is CASSLGQGVSGNTIYF. CDR3 bases: TGTGCCAGCAGCTTGGGACAGGGGGTCTCTGGAAACACCATATATTTT.

The chain couples TRBV6-6 to TRBJ1-1, with D perhaps matching TRBD1 (6 bases). The germline V gene has CDR1 MNHNY and CDR2 SVGAGI (reference sequence). Trimming took off 0 bases at V and 5 bases at J, with 10 bases between the two ends. The CDR3 covers 14 residues. The CDR3 coding sequence is TGTGCCAGCAGTTACTCGGGGGCACGGACTGAAGCTTTCTTT. Protein product: CASSYSGARTEAFF.

The chain couples TRBV29-1 to TRBJ1-2; weak D call: TRBD1 (5 bases). This CDR3 spans 16 amino acids. Trimming left V 0 bases short and J 3 bases short, with 17 bases between. Germline V gene sequence: CDR1 SQVTM, CDR2 ANQGSEA. The CDR3 region has the DNA TGCAGCGTTGAAGAGCGGGTTTCAGGGATGCACTATGGCTACACCTTC. It codes for CSVEERVSGMHYGYTF.

V is TRBV6-4 and J is TRBJ1-2; D unresolved. The germline gives CDR1 MRHNA, CDR2 SNTAGT. The CDR3 loop spans 14 amino acids. The ends were cut back, 2 bases at V and 5 bases at J, with 12 bases in the middle. The CDR3: CASSDPKTLYGYTF. The CDR3 bases are TGTGCCAGCAGTGACCCCAAGACATTATATGGCTACACCTTC.

The rearrangement links TRBV7-2 to TRBJ2-1; 9 nucleotides agree with TRBD2. The CDR3 is 16 amino acids. The V and J ends lost 1 base and 4 bases, in that order; junction bases with no gene match: 5. Germline-derived CDR1 and CDR2 are SGHTA and FQGNSA. The CDR3 here is CASSLGLADKYNEQFF. CDR3 in DNA: TGTGCCAGCAGCTTAGGACTAGCGGATAAATACAATGAGCAGTTCTTC.

CDR3 in amino acids: CASSLIAGENNEQFF. The CDR3 nucleotides are TGTGCCAGCAGCTTAATAGCGGGGGAAAACAATGAGCAGTTCTTC. The chain couples TRBV5-4 to TRBJ2-1; TRBD2 aligns across 9 bases. The CDR3 loop spans 15 amino acids. V was clipped by 2 bases and J by 5 bases; unmatched bases: 5. Per the germline V gene, CDR1 is SGHNT and CDR2 is YYREEE (reference sequence).

V usage is TRBV27 and J usage is TRBJ2-1; no definite D call. The CDR3 loop spans 13 amino acids. V gave up 5 bases and J gave up 5 bases, with 10 bases separating them. CDR1 is MNHEY and CDR2 is SMNVEV in the germline V gene (reference sequence). CDR3 in DNA: TGTGCCAGCAGTATTTACCGCCACAATGAGCAGTTCTTC. It codes for CASSIYRHNEQFF.

The chain recombines TRBV6-4 with TRBJ2-3, with D perhaps TRBD2 (6 bases). The germline V and J ends were trimmed by 3 bases and 3 bases, with 10 bases remaining between them. This CDR3 contains 14 residues. Germline values: CDR1 MRHNA, CDR2 SNTAGT. In DNA, the CDR3 is TGTGCCAGCAGTGAGGGGGAGGAAACAGATACGCAGTATTTT. Its protein is CASSEGEETDTQYF.

The CDR3 is CASSLGPGSSGYTF. CDR3 nucleotide sequence: TGTGCCAGCAGTTTAGGCCCAGGGAGCTCTGGCTACACCTTC. The chain recombines TRBV27 with TRBJ1-2; possible D gene TRBD1, 5 bases. Trimming pared 2 bases from V and 7 bases from J, leaving 14 bases between. The V gene's germline CDR1 is MNHEY and CDR2 SMNVEV (reference sequence). The CDR3 sequence is 14 residues long.

The V gene is TRBV6-5, the J gene TRBJ1-1; weak D call: TRBD1 (5 bases). Germline V CDR1 and CDR2: MNHEY, SVGAGI. The CDR3 has 14 residues. Trimming removed 3 bases from V and 0 bases from J, with 8 bases in between. This CDR3 is CASSYGGVNTEAFF. DNA for the CDR3: TGTGCCAGCAGTTATGGAGGGGTGAACACTGAAGCTTTCTTT.

The chain combines TRBV15 with TRBJ2-2, with D perhaps TRBD1 (6 bases). V was shortened by 1 base and J by 7 bases, with 13 bases between the two germline ends. Germline-derived CDR1 and CDR2 are LNHNV and YYDKDF (reference sequence). CDR3 length: 15 amino acids. This chain's CDR3 is CATSRVPGVDGELFF. CDR3 coding DNA: TGTGCCACCAGCAGAGTCCCAGGGGTGGACGGGGAGCTGTTTTTT. The complete variable domain, with remaining parts taken from reference TRBV15 and TRBJ2-2, reads DAMVIQNPRYQVTQFGKPVTLSCSQTLNHNVMYWYQQKSSQAPKLLFHYYDKDFNNEADTPDNFQSRRPNTSFCFLDIRSPGLGDTAMYLCATSRVPGVDGELFFGEGSRLTVL.

The genes are TRBV9 and TRBJ2-1; 7 positions match TRBD2. The germline V gene has CDR1 SGDLS and CDR2 YYNGEE. The V and J ends lost 4 bases and 8 bases, in that order; junction bases with no gene match: 12. The CDR3 has 15 amino acids. The CDR3 DNA reads as TGTGCCAGCAGCCCACGGCGCGGGAGTAACGATGAGCAGTTCTTC. Amino acid sequence: CASSPRRGSNDEQFF.

This sequence joins TRBV5-1 and TRBJ1-3; D remains ambiguous. The CDR3 is 14 residues long. The V end was cut by 0 bases, the J end by 1 base, with 5 bases between. CDR1 SGHRS and CDR2 YFSETQ come from the germline V gene. The CDR3: CASSLEGSGNTIYF. DNA for the CDR3: TGCGCCAGCAGCTTGGAGGGATCTGGAAACACCATATATTTT.

The chain uses TRBV4-1 and TRBJ1-1; D not certain. This CDR3 region has 14 residues. Looked up from germline, CDR1 is MGHRA and CDR2 is YSYEKL. Trimming stripped 0 bases from V and 2 bases from J, with 7 bases between. The CDR3 is CASSQDMTNTEAFF. In DNA form, the CDR3 reads TGCGCCAGCAGCCAAGATATGACAAACACTGAAGCTTTCTTT.

This chain connects TRBV6-5 to TRBJ2-7, with a tentative D call TRBD2 (6 bases). Germline CDR1 and CDR2: MNHEY and SVGAGI. This CDR3 comprises 13 residues. Trimming pared 2 bases from V and 3 bases from J, leaving 8 bases between. CDR3 coding DNA: TGTGCCAGCAGTTACGGAGGGAGCTACGAGCAGTACTTC. Amino acids: CASSYGGSYEQYF.

The V call is TRBV2, the J call TRBJ1-2; no clear D. The CDR3 covers 13 residues. Germline values: CDR1 SNHLY, CDR2 FYNNEI. With 0 bases removed from V and 2 bases from J, the gap between germline ends came to 4 bases. The CDR3 spells CASSEARNYGYTF. CDR3 DNA: TGTGCCAGCAGTGAAGCCAGGAACTATGGCTACACCTTC. Looking up the rest from reference TRBV2 and TRBJ1-2 gives the full variable domain: EPEVTQTPSHQVTQMGQEVILRCVPISNHLYFYWYRQILGQKVEFLVSFYNNEISEKSEIFDDQFSVERPDGSNFTLKIRSTKLEDSAMYFCASSEARNYGYTFGSGTRLTVV.

The V and J genes are TRBV29-1 and TRBJ1-1; D not certain. Trimming cost V 2 bases and J 0 bases, with 10 bases left between them. Germline lookup yields CDR1 SQVTM and CDR2 ANQGSEA. This CDR3 is built from 14 residues. Written as DNA, the CDR3 is TGCAGCGTTGAACGGCCGCTTATGAACACTGAAGCTTTCTTT. It encodes CSVERPLMNTEAFF.

The genes are TRBV5-5 and TRBJ2-3; TRBD1 matches at 9 bases. Germline CDR1 reads SGHKS; CDR2 reads YYEKEE (reference sequence). V was clipped by 1 base and J by 5 bases; unmatched bases: 2. The CDR3 is made up of 14 amino acids. CDR3 DNA: TGTGCCAGCAGCTTGACAGGGGGCAGAGATACGCAGTATTTT. Translated, it gives CASSLTGGRDTQYF.

The J gene is TRBJ2-7, the V gene TRBV19; D might be TRBD2 (6 bases). This CDR3 is built from 14 residues. Germline CDR1 is LNHDA and CDR2 is SQIVND (reference sequence). Trimming took off 5 bases at V and 0 bases at J, with 11 bases between the two ends. The CDR3 nucleotides are TGTGCCAGTAGTCTTAGCGGCTTCTCCTACGAGCAGTACTTC. This sequence encodes CASSLSGFSYEQYF.

V usage is TRBV27 and J usage is TRBJ1-4; D might be TRBD1 (6 bases). This CDR3 contains 15 residues. V lost 5 bases, J lost 4 bases, and 14 bases lay in between. CDR1 MNHEY and CDR2 SMNVEV come from the germline V gene (reference sequence). The CDR3 nucleotides read TGTGCCAGCAGTCCACTGGACAGCCTTAATGAAAAACTGTTTTTT. It specifies CASSPLDSLNEKLFF.

A single count supports this clone. This chain connects TRBV7-9 to TRBJ1-1, with a tentative D call TRBD1 (5 bases). V lost 5 bases and J lost 0, with 7 bases in between. Germline V lookup: CDR1 SEHNR, CDR2 FQNEAQ (reference sequence). This CDR3 spans 13 amino acids. As DNA, the CDR3 is TGTGCCAGCAGCCGGGGCCTGAACACTGAAGCTTTCTTT. Its translation is CASSRGLNTEAFF.

This chain joins TRBV9 and TRBJ2-7, with D perhaps matching TRBD2 (5 bases). Germline V gene data show CDR1 as SGDLS and CDR2 as YYNGEE. There are 15 residues in the CDR3. The V end lost 3 bases, the J end lost 2 bases, and 15 bases lay between the germline ends. CDR3 sequence: CASSAHPAGTYEQYF. CDR3 DNA sequence: TGTGCCAGCAGCGCCCACCCGGCCGGGACCTACGAGCAGTACTTC.